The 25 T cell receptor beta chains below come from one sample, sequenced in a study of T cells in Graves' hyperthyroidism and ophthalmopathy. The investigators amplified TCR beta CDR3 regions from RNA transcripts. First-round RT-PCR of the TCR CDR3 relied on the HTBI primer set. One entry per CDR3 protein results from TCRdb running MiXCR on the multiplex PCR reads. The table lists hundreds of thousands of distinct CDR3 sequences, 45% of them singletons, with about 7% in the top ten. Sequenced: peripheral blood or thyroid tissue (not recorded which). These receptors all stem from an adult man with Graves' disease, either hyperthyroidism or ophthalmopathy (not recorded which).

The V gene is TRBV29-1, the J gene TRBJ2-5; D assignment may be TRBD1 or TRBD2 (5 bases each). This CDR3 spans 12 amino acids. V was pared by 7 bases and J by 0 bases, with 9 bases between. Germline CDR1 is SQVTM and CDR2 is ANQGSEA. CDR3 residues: CSAGTNQETQYF. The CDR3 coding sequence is TGCAGCGCCGGGACGAACCAAGAGACCCAGTACTTC.

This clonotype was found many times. The CDR3 loop is CASSLELQDNYNSPLHF. The CDR3 nucleotides read TGTGCCAGCAGCTTGGAGTTACAGGACAATTATAATTCACCCCTCCACTTT. This sequence joins TRBV5-6 and TRBJ1-6; D possibly corresponds to TRBD1 (5 bases). Per germline, CDR1 SGHDT and CDR2 YYEEEE. V was clipped by 0 bases and J by 4 bases, with 14 bases between them. The length of the CDR3 is 17 residues.

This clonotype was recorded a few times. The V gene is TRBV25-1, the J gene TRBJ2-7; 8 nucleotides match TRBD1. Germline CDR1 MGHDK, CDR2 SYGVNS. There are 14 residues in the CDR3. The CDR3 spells CARRMTGASYEQYF. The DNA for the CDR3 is TGTGCTAGACGTATGACAGGGGCATCCTACGAGCAGTACTTC.

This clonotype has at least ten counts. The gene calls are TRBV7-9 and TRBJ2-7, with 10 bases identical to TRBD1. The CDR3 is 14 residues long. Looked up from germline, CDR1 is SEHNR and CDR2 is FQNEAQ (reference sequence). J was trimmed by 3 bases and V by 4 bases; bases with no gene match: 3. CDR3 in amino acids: CASSSDRGDYEQYF. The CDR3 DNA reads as TGTGCCAGCAGCTCGGACAGGGGGGACTACGAGCAGTACTTC.

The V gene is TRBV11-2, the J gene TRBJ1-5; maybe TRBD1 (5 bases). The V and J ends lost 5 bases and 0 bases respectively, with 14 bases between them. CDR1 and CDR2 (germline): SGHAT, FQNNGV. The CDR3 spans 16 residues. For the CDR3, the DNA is TGTGCCAGCAGCCCCCCGGGGCTTTATAGCAATCAGCCCCAGCATTTT. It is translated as CASSPPGLYSNQPQHF.

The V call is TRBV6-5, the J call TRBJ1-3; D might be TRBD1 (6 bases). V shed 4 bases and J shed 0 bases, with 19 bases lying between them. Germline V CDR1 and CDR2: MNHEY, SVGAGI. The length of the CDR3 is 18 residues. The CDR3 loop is CASSFRPLTGHSGNTIYF. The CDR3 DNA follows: TGTGCCAGCAGTTTCAGACCGCTGACAGGCCACTCTGGAAACACCATATATTTT.

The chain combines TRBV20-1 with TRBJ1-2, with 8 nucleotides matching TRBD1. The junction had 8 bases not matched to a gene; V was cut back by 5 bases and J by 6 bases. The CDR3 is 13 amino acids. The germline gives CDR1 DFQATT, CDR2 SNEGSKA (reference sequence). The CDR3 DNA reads TGCAGTGCTTTTAACAGGGGGAAAGATGGCTACACCTTC. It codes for CSAFNRGKDGYTF.

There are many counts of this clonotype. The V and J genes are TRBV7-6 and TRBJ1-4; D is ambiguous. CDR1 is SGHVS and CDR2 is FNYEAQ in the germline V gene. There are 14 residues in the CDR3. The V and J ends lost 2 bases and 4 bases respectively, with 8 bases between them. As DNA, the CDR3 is TGTGCCAGCAGCTTACCTGGGTTTAATGAAAAACTGTTTTTT. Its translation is CASSLPGFNEKLFF.

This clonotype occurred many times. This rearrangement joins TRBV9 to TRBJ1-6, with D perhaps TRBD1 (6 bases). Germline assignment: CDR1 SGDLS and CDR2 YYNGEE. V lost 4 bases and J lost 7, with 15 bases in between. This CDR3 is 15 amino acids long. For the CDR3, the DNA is TGTGCCAGCAGCCCCCAACAGGGCCCGAATTCACCCCTCCACTTT. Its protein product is CASSPQQGPNSPLHF.

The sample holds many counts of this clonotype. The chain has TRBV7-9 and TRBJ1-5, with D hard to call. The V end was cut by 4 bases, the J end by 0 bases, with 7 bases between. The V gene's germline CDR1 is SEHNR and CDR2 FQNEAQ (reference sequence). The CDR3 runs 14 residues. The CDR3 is CASSWSDSNQPQHF. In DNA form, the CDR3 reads TGTGCCAGCAGCTGGTCGGATAGCAATCAGCCCCAGCATTTT.

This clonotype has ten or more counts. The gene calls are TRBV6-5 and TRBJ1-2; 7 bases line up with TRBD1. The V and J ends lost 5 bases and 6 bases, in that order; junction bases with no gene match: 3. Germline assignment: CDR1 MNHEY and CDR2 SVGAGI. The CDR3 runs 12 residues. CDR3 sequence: CASSDRVNGYTF. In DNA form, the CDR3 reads TGTGCCAGCAGTGACAGGGTAAATGGCTACACCTTC.

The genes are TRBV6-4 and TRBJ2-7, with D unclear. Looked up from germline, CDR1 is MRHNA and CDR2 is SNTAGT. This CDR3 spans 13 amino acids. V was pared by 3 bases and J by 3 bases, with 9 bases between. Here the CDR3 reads CASSESHGYEQYF. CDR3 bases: TGTGCCAGCAGTGAAAGTCACGGCTACGAGCAGTACTTC.

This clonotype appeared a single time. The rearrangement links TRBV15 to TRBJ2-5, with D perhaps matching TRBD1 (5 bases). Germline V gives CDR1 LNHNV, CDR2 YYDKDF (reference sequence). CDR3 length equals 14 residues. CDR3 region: CDSSPLGQRETQYF. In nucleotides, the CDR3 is TGTGACAGCTCACCCCTGGGGCAGCGAGAGACCCAGTACTTC.

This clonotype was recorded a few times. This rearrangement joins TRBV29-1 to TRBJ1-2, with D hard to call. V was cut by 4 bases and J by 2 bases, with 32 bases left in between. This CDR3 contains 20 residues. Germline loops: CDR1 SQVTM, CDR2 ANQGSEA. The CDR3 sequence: CSVAGLFSQMADTTNYGYTF. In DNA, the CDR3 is TGCAGCGTTGCCGGGCTCTTCTCGCAAATGGCTGACACGACAAACTATGGCTACACCTTC.

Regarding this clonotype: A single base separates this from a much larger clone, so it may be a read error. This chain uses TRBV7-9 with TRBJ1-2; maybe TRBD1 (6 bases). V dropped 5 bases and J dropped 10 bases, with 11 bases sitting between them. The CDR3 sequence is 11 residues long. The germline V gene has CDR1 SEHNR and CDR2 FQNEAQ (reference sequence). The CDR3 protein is CASSAQGDYTF. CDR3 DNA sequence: TGTGCCAGCAGCGCACAGGGTGACTACACCTTC.

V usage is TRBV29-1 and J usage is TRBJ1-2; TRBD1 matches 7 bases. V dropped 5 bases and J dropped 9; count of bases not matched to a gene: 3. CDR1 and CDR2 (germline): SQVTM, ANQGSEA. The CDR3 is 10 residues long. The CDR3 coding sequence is TGCAGCGTTACAGGGGAACGCTACACCTTC. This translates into CSVTGERYTF.

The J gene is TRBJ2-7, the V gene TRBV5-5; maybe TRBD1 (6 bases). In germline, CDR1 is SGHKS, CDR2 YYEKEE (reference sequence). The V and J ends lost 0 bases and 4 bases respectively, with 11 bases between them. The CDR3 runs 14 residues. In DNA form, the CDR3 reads TGTGCCAGCAGCTTGGAAACAGGGAAATACGAGCAGTACTTC. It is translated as CASSLETGKYEQYF.

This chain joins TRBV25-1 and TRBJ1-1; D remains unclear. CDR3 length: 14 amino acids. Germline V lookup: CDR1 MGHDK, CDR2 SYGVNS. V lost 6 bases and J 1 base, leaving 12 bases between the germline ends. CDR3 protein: CASSHFAGNTEAFF. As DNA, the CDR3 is TGTGCCAGCAGCCACTTTGCAGGGAACACTGAAGCTTTCTTT.

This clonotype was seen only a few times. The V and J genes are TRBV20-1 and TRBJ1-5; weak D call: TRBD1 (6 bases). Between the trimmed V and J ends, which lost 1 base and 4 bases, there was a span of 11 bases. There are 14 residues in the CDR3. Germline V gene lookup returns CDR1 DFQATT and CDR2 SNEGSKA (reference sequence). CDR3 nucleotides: TGCAGTGCTAGAGTGGGCCAGGGGAATCAGCCCCAGCATTTT. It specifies CSARVGQGNQPQHF.

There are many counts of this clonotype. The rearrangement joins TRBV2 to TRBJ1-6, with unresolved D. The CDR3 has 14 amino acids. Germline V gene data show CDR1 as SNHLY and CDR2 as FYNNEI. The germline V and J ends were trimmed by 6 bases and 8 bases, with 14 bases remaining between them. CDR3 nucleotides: TGTGCCAGCAGCGCAGGAGGTATAGATTCACCCCTCCACTTT. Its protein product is CASSAGGIDSPLHF.

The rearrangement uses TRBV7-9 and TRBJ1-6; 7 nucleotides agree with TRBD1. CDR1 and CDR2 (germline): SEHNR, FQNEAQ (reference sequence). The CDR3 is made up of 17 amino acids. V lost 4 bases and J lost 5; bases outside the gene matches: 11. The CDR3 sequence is CASSSPPGQKNNSPLHF. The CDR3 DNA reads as TGTGCCAGCAGCTCACCTCCGGGACAGAAAAATAATTCACCCCTCCACTTT. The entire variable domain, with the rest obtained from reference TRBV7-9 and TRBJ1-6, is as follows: DTGVSQNPRHKITKRGQNVTFRCDPISEHNRLYWYRQTLGQGPEFLTYFQNEAQLEKSRLLSDRFSAERPKGSFSTLEIQRTEQGDSAMYLCASSSPPGQKNNSPLHFGNGTRLTVT.

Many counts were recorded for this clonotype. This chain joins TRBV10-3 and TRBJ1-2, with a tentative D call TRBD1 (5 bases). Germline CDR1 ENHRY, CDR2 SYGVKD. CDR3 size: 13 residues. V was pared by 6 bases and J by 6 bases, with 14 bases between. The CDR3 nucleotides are TGTGCCATCAGGGAGACAGCGCAGGATGGCTACACCTTC. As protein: CAIRETAQDGYTF.

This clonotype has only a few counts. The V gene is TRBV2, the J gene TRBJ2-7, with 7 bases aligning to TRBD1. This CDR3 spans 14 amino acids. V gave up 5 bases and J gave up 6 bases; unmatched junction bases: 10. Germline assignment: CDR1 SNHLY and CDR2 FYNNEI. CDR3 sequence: CASSFGTKGAEQYF. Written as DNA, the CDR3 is TGTGCCAGCAGTTTTGGTACTAAGGGGGCCGAGCAGTACTTC.

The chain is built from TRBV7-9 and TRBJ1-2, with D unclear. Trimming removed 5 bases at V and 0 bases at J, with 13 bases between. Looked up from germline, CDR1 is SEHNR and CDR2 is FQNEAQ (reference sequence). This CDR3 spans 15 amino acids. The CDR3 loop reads CASSSVGISNYGYTF. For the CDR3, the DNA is TGTGCCAGCAGCAGCGTGGGTATTTCTAACTATGGCTACACCTTC.

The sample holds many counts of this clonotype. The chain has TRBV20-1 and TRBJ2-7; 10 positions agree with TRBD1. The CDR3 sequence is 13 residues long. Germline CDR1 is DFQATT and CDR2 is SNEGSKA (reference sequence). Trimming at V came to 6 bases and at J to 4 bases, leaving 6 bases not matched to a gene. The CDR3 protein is CSAIRQGAYEQYF. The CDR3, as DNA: TGCAGTGCCATTCGACAGGGGGCTTACGAGCAGTACTTC.